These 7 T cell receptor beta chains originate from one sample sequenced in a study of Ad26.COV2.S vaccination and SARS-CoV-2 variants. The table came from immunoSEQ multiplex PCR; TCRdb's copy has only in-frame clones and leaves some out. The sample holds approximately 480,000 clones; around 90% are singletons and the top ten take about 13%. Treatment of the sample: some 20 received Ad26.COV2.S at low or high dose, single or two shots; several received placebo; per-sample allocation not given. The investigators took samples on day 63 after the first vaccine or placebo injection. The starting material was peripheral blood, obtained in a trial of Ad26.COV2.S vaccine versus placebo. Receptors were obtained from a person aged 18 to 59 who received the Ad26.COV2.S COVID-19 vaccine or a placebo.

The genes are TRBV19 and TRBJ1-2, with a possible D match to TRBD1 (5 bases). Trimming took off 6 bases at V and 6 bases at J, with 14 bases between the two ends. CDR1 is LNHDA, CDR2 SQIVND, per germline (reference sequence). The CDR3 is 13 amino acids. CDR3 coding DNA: TGTGCCAGTAGCAATACAGGTCTAGATGGCTACACCTTC. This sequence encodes CASSNTGLDGYTF.

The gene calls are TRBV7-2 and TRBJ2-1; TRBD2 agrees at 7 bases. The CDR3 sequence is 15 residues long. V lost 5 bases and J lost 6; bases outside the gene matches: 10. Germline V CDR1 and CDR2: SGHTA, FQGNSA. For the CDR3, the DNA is TGTGCCAGCAGCCCTCTAGCGGAGGTCTTCAATGAGCAGTTCTTC. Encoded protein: CASSPLAEVFNEQFF.

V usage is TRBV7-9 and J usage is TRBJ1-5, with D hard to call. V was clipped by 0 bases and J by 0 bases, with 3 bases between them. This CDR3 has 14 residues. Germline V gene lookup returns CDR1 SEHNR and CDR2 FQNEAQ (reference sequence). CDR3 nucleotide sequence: TGTGCCAGCAGCTTAGCGCATAGCAATCAGCCCCAGCATTTT. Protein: CASSLAHSNQPQHF.

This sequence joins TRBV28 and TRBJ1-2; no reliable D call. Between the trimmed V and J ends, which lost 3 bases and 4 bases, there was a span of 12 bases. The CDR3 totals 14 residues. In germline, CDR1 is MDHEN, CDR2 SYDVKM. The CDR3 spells CASSLGVEGYGYTF. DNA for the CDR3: TGTGCCAGCAGTTTGGGTGTCGAAGGCTATGGCTACACCTTC.

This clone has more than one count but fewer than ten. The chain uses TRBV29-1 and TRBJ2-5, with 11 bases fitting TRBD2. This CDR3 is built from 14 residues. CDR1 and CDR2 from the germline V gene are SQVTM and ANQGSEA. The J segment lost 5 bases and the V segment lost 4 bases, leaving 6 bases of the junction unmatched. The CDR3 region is CSVVLAGGRETQYF. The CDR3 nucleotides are TGCAGCGTTGTGTTAGCGGGAGGGCGGGAGACCCAGTACTTC.

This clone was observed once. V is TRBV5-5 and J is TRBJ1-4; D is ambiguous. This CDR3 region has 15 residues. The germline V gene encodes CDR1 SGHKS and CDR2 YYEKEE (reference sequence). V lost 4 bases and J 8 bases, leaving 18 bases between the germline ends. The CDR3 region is CASSVGDAPYEKLFF. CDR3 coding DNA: TGTGCCAGCAGCGTTGGGGATGCGCCCTACGAAAAACTGTTTTTT.

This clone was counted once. In DNA form, the CDR3 reads TGTGCCAGCAGCCTAGTGGGGACAAGTCAGCCCCAGCATTTT. Its translation: CASSLVGTSQPQHF. The chain uses TRBV7-9 and TRBJ1-5; maybe TRBD1 (6 bases). Germline CDR1 and CDR2: SEHNR and FQNEAQ (reference sequence). V was cut by 5 bases and J by 6 bases, with 14 bases left in between. The CDR3 has 14 amino acids.